This TCR beta chain was captured in a study of T cell repertoires in cytomegalovirus infection. Study conclusions and caveats: Dominating the ex vivo response were TCR beta clonotypes that were CMV-specific and HLA-C-restricted. Adding up the frequency of public TCR beta families identified people who carried CMV plus the relevant HLA.

V gave up 5 bases and J gave up 3 bases, with 17 bases separating them. The germline V gene has CDR1 SGHTA and CDR2 FQGNSA. There are 16 residues in the CDR3. TCRdb passed the reads through MiXCR, listing each CDR3 protein once. Altogether hundreds of thousands of distinct CDR3 sequences are present, roughly a sixth being singletons, with the ten largest covering around 12%. At least ten counts were recorded for this clonotype. Its target is not known. The receptor comes from a human donor in good health (CMV status not recorded). Some clones in this sample may be carry-over from other donors' samples. The rearrangement links TRBV7-2 to TRBJ1-5, with D unresolved. Sequences were obtained from PBMCs. The CDR3 DNA sequence: TGTGCCAGCAGCCATAAGGACGGAGGCTTCAATCAGCCCCAGCATTTT. This translates into CASSHKDGGFNQPQHF. Combining the CDR3 with reference TRBV7-2 and TRBJ1-5 gives the whole variable domain GAGVSQSPSNKVTEKGKDVELRCDPISGHTALYWYRQSLGQGLEFLIYFQGNSAPDKSGLPSDRFSAERTGGSVSTLTIQRTQQEDSAVYLCASSHKDGGFNQPQHFGDGTRLSIL.